This T cell receptor beta chain emerged from a study of blood T cell repertoires in COVID-19. This CDR3 is 13 amino acids long. The V gene end was trimmed by 4 bases and the J gene end by 4 bases; junction bases not matched to a gene: 1. CDR1 is SQVTM, CDR2 ANQGSEA, per germline. Only in-frame clones appear in the TCRdb table, and some are missing; sequencing was by immunoSEQ multiplex PCR. The table has more than 250,000 clones, approximately 89% seen once. This receptor was identified in a woman in her twenties or thirties who had recovered from COVID-19. Source material: PBMCs or T cells enriched from blood (not recorded which). The V and J genes are TRBV29-1 and TRBJ1-4; 9 nucleotides match TRBD1. The chain's CDR3 is CSVGGQGNEKLFF. DNA of the CDR3: TGCAGCGTTGGGGGACAGGGTAATGAAAAACTGTTTTTT. Looking up the rest from reference TRBV29-1 and TRBJ1-4 gives the full variable domain: SAVISQKPSRDICQRGTSLTIQCQVDSQVTMMFWYRQQPGQSLTLIATANQGSEATYESGFVIDKFPISRPNLTFSTLTVSNMSPEDSSIYLCSVGGQGNEKLFFGSGTQLSVL.